These 9 T cell receptor beta chains came from one sample sequenced in a study of blood T cell repertoires in COVID-19. TCRdb's copy holds only in-frame clones and misses some; the assay was immunoSEQ multiplex PCR. The table has about 160,000 clones, roughly 90% seen once. The sequenced material came from PBMCs or T cells enriched from blood (not recorded which). The receptors here all came from a woman in her forties or fifties who had recovered from COVID-19.

The chain recombines TRBV19 with TRBJ1-2, with D maybe TRBD1 (5 bases). The germline V gene has CDR1 LNHDA and CDR2 SQIVND (reference sequence). The CDR3 is 13 amino acids. V lost 6 bases, J lost 4 bases, and 12 bases lay in between. As DNA, the CDR3 is TGTGCCAGTAGACCCTCTGACAGCTATGGCTACACCTTC. It encodes CASRPSDSYGYTF.

The J gene is TRBJ1-6, the V gene TRBV5-1, with D unresolved. V was pared by 3 bases and J by 7 bases, with 14 bases between. The CDR3 is made up of 15 amino acids. Germline V gene sequence: CDR1 SGHRS, CDR2 YFSETQ. CDR3 loop: CASSSTGKINSPLHF. DNA for the CDR3: TGCGCCAGCAGCTCTACCGGGAAAATAAATTCACCCCTCCACTTT.

The V and J genes are TRBV13 and TRBJ2-5; 7 bases map to TRBD2. Germline CDR1 reads PRHDT; CDR2 reads FYEKMQ (reference sequence). This CDR3 has 15 residues. J gave up 4 bases and V 5 bases, and 10 bases lay outside the gene matches. The CDR3 coding sequence is TGTGCCAGCAGCCGCGAACGACTAGCTGGAGAGACCCAGTACTTC. This translates into CASSRERLAGETQYF.

The V and J genes are TRBV18 and TRBJ2-7; the match to TRBD1 covers 8 bases. This CDR3 region has 15 residues. V trimming: 3 bases; J trimming: 4 bases; junction bases outside the gene matches: 8. In germline, CDR1 is KGHSH, CDR2 LQKENI. CDR3 sequence reads: CASSPDGQGQYEQYF. The CDR3 nucleotides read TGTGCCAGCTCACCTGACGGACAGGGACAGTACGAGCAGTACTTC.

Only a few counts were recorded for this clone. V gene TRBV4-1 combines with J gene TRBJ2-7; no clear D. CDR1 and CDR2 (germline): MGHRA, YSYEKL. Trimming stripped 8 bases from V and 9 bases from J, with 11 bases between. The CDR3 sequence is 10 residues long. Here the CDR3 reads CASPNSGQYF. CDR3 bases: TGCGCCAGCCCCAACTCGGGGCAGTACTTC.

The chain joins TRBV9 to TRBJ2-3; the D gene is possibly TRBD1 (7 bases). The CDR3 extends over 16 amino acids. V was trimmed by 0 bases and J by 5 bases, leaving 16 bases between them. The germline CDR1 and CDR2 sequences are SGDLS and YYNGEE. The CDR3 protein is CASSVGLGRGRDTQYF. Here the CDR3 DNA reads TGTGCCAGCAGCGTAGGACTAGGCAGGGGGAGAGATACGCAGTATTTT.

The chain uses TRBV20-1 and TRBJ1-2, with no clear D. The CDR3 is made up of 13 amino acids. Trimming stripped 3 bases from V and 6 bases from J, with 14 bases between. Germline CDR1 DFQATT, CDR2 SNEGSKA (reference sequence). For the CDR3, the DNA is TGCAGTGCTAGTTATTTGAGGGAGAATGGCTACACCTTC. This sequence encodes CSASYLRENGYTF.

CDR3 sequence reads: CASSLASFGGRYGYTF. CDR3 DNA sequence: TGTGCCAGCAGCTTGGCCTCGTTTGGGGGCCGCTATGGCTACACCTTC. V is TRBV5-6 and J is TRBJ1-2; perhaps TRBD1 as D (6 bases). The CDR3 is made up of 16 amino acids. CDR1 and CDR2 from the germline V gene are SGHDT and YYEEEE. Trimming took off 0 bases at V and 4 bases at J, with 16 bases between the two ends.

The chain is built from TRBV7-3 and TRBJ2-3; D is possibly TRBD2 (5 bases). Germline CDR1 and CDR2: SGHTA and FQGTGA. Trimming removed 5 bases from V and 2 bases from J, with 14 bases in between. The CDR3 length is 15 residues. CDR3 region: CASSLGLHPTDTQYF. CDR3 in DNA: TGTGCCAGCAGCCTCGGACTCCACCCCACAGATACGCAGTATTTT. Full variable domain (rest looked up from reference TRBV7-3 and TRBJ2-3): GAGVSQTPSNKVTEKGKYVELRCDPISGHTALYWYRQSLGQGPEFLIYFQGTGAADDSGLPNDRFFAVRPEGSVSTLKIQRTERGDSAVYLCASSLGLHPTDTQYFGPGTRLTVL.